The 26 T cell receptor delta chains presented below share a single source sample, sequenced in a study of gamma-delta chains in newborns, infants, children (dated by TCRdb to between 2017 and 2020). Sequencing used an Illumina MiSeq. TCRdb processed the public reads again with the CATT caller, after which rows with matching DNA were combined. Here the sample has around 11,000 delta-chain clones; 3% to 4% occur a single time. The ten biggest clones cover roughly 9% of the sample. Sequencing was performed on blood. The receptors were sampled from a child who was a newborn, infant or young child, either healthy, febrile or measles-vaccinated (not recorded which).

J is TRDJ1 and V is TRDV2; D perhaps matches TRDD3 (6 bases). Germline loops: CDR1 GEAIGNYY, CDR2 EKD. This CDR3 is 24 amino acids long. The V end lost 3 bases, the J end lost 0 bases, and 40 bases lay between the germline ends. The CDR3 protein is CACDRNAPPSGDPYPTKYTDKLIF. DNA for the CDR3: TGTGCCTGTGACCGCAATGCACCTCCCTCGGGGGACCCATACCCAACTAAGTACACCGATAAACTCATCTTT.

There are a few counts of this clone. The V call is TRDV1, the J call TRDJ1; no clear D gene. CDR1 TSWWSYY and CDR2 QGS come from the germline V gene. CDR3 length equals 15 residues. The germline V and J ends were trimmed by 0 bases and 0 bases, with 8 bases remaining between them. The CDR3 bases are TGTGCTCTTGGGGAACTACCAAGGTACACCGATAAACTCATCTTT. Its protein product is CALGELPRYTDKLIF.

V is TRDV1 and J is TRDJ1, with D possibly matching TRDD3 (6 bases). Trimming left V 7 bases short and J 6 bases short, with 39 bases between. Germline CDR1 and CDR2: TSWWSYY and QGS. The length of the CDR3 is 21 residues. CDR3: CALALDGRYAYRPDRENKLIF. CDR3 DNA: TGTGCTCTTGCTCTGGACGGGAGATACGCGTATCGTCCGGACCGGGAGAATAAACTCATCTTT.

The chain links TRDV1 to TRDJ3, with 12 bases lining up with TRDD3. Germline assignment: CDR1 TSWWSYY and CDR2 QGS. J was trimmed by 1 base and V by 0 bases; bases with no gene match: 34. The CDR3 sequence is 30 residues long. The CDR3 DNA sequence: TGTGCTCTTGGGGAACTAACCACCCTTCTCTCAAACCTCTGGGGGATACGCGCCCGGCAGAAGTCCTGGGACACCCGACAGATGTTTTTC. Translated, it gives CALGELTTLLSNLWGIRARQKSWDTRQMFF.

J is TRDJ3 and V is TRDV2, with D unclear. This CDR3 has 16 amino acids. Germline V lookup: CDR1 GEAIGNYY, CDR2 EKD. V was shortened by 3 bases and J by 1 base, with 9 bases between the two germline ends. The CDR3 spells CACDVPGSWDTRQMFF. The CDR3, as DNA: TGTGCCTGTGACGTACCGGGGTCCTGGGACACCCGACAGATGTTTTTC.

The chain is built from TRDV2 and TRDJ3, with D maybe TRDD3 (6 bases). Trimming shortened V by 0 bases and J by 0 bases, and 17 bases separated the two germline ends. Germline V gene lookup returns CDR1 GEAIGNYY and CDR2 EKD. This CDR3 spans 20 amino acids. The CDR3 loop is CACDTVGGDASSWDTRQMFF. Here the CDR3 DNA reads TGTGCCTGTGACACCGTTGGAGGGGATGCTAGCTCCTGGGACACCCGACAGATGTTTTTC.

In the case of this clone: The junction departs from the called germline gene at one end, perhaps through a read error. The rearrangement uses TRDV1 and TRDJ1, with 9 bases lining up with TRDD3. The CDR3 runs to 18 residues. The germline gives CDR1 TSWWSYY, CDR2 QGS. As DNA, the CDR3 is TGTGCTCTTGGGGTACACGAGGGGGGGATACCCTACACCGATAAACGCATCTTT. It is translated as CALGVHEGGIPYTDKRIF.

In DNA, the CDR3 is TGTGCTCTTGGGGAACCACATTTGTACTGGGGGATAAATGGGGCCGAAGAACTCATCTTT. Translation gives CALGEPHLYWGINGAEELIF. This chain connects TRDV1 to TRDJ1, with TRDD3 matching 11 bases. V trimming: 1 base; J trimming: 9 bases; junction bases outside the gene matches: 22. This CDR3 is built from 20 residues. Germline V CDR1 and CDR2: TSWWSYY, QGS.

Notes on this clone: One end of the junction does not line up with germline, which may come from a read error. CDR3 sequence reads: CACDILSYRGGDKLIF. The CDR3 DNA sequence: TGTGCCTGTGATATCCTCAGTTACCGGGGTGGCGATAAGCTCATCTTT. The rearrangement links TRDV2 to TRDJ1; D is unclear. The CDR3 is made up of 16 amino acids. The germline V gene has CDR1 GEAIGNYY and CDR2 EKD.

This clone came up a few times. The rearrangement joins TRAV29/DV5 to TRDJ1; 9 bases align to TRDD3. CDR1 and CDR2 (germline): NSMFDY, ISSIKDK. The CDR3 extends over 20 amino acids. V shed 2 bases, J shed 0 bases, and the junction held 20 bases outside the gene matches. Here the CDR3 DNA reads TGTGCAGCAAGGGTTACAAAGGGTACTGGGGATACGGGGTACACCGATAAACTCATCTTT. Translation gives CAARVTKGTGDTGYTDKLIF.

A note on this clone: This sample includes further DNA sequences coding for the same CDR3. This rearrangement joins TRDV2 to TRDJ3, with 10 bases matching TRDD3. CDR1 and CDR2 from the germline V gene are GEAIGNYY and EKD. Trimming took 3 bases from V and 1 from J; bases not matched to a gene: 17. CDR3 length: 22 residues. The CDR3 nucleotides are TGTGCCTGTGACCCGCTGGGGGATATTGCCAATTCCGGGTCCTGGGACACCCGACAGATGTTTTTC. Amino acid sequence: CACDPLGDIANSGSWDTRQMFF.

This clone was observed a few times. The V call is TRDV1, the J call TRDJ3, with 7 nucleotides matching TRDD3. The CDR3 is made up of 24 amino acids. V trimming: 2 bases; J trimming: 0 bases; junction bases outside the gene matches: 22. CDR1 and CDR2 (germline): TSWWSYY, QGS. This chain's CDR3 is CALGEFGRLRPWGTSSWDTRQMFF. The CDR3 DNA sequence: TGTGCTCTTGGGGAATTTGGGCGCCTTCGCCCTTGGGGGACCAGCTCCTGGGACACCCGACAGATGTTTTTC.

This clone counts as medium-sized (0.01 to 0.1%). The CDR3 reads CALGKGWGTDKLIF. For the CDR3, the DNA is TGTGCTCTTGGGAAGGGGTGGGGGACCGATAAACTCATCTTT. The chain combines TRDV1 with TRDJ1; tentative D call: TRDD3 (6 bases). Germline V gene data show CDR1 as TSWWSYY and CDR2 as QGS. V was cut by 5 bases and J by 2 bases, with 12 bases left in between. The CDR3 extends over 14 amino acids.

This clone was recorded a few times. The chain couples TRDV1 to TRDJ2, with 12 bases matching TRDD3. This CDR3 region has 20 residues. After removal of 1 base from V and 1 base from J, the junction contained 10 bases not matched to a gene. Looked up from germline, CDR1 is TSWWSYY and CDR2 is QGS. The CDR3 sequence: CALGEPRSWGIRDLTAQLFF. In nucleotides, the CDR3 is TGTGCTCTTGGGGAACCTAGGTCCTGGGGGATACGGGATTTGACAGCACAACTCTTCTTT.

This clone showed up just a few times. This chain connects TRDV3 to TRDJ1; tentatively, D is TRDD3 (6 bases). Trimming took 4 bases from V and 1 from J, leaving 25 bases between them. This CDR3 region has 17 residues. From germline, CDR1 is TVYSNPD and CDR2 GDNSRS (reference sequence). CDR3 sequence reads: CASQVGLLGILTDKLIF. The CDR3 coding sequence is TGTGCCTCCCAAGTAGGCCTTCTGGGGATCCTCACCGATAAACTCATCTTT.

This chain uses TRDV1 with TRDJ1, with 7 positions matching TRDD3. The CDR3 has 22 amino acids. The germline V gene has CDR1 TSWWSYY and CDR2 QGS. The V segment lost 4 bases and the J segment 0 bases; nucleotides outside the gene matches: 26. This CDR3 reads CALGASGVWGFRGLPYTDKLIF. Here the CDR3 DNA reads TGTGCTCTTGGGGCGTCGGGCGTCTGGGGGTTCCGAGGGCTACCGTACACCGATAAACTCATCTTT.

This clone turned up a few times. V usage is TRAV29/DV5 and J usage is TRDJ1, with a tentative D call TRDD3 (6 bases). CDR1 is NSMFDY, CDR2 ISSIKDK, per germline. The CDR3 runs to 19 residues. The ends were cut back, 1 base at V and 0 bases at J, with 25 bases in the middle. In nucleotides, the CDR3 is TGTGCAGCAAGCTTTTCTACGTCGGATACAACTTATTACACCGATAAACTCATCTTT. As protein: CAASFSTSDTTYYTDKLIF.

The rearrangement joins TRDV1 to TRDJ1, with 11 nucleotides matching TRDD3. CDR1 is TSWWSYY and CDR2 is QGS in the germline V gene. The CDR3 totals 23 residues. The V segment lost 2 bases and the J segment 8 bases; nucleotides outside the gene matches: 31. This CDR3 is CALGEEGAFLIPYWGIRPGKLIF. The CDR3 nucleotides read TGTGCTCTTGGGGAAGAGGGAGCCTTCCTCATACCGTACTGGGGGATAAGGCCAGGGAAACTCATCTTT.

Regarding this clone: With a much larger clone just one base away, this may be a read error. In the same sample, other DNA sequences code for this CDR3. The chain couples TRAV29/DV5 to TRDJ1; 9 bases fit TRDD2. CDR3 length equals 18 residues. Losses at the gene ends were 3 bases for V and 0 bases for J; bases not matched to a gene: 15. Per the germline V gene, CDR1 is NSMFDY and CDR2 is ISSIKDK. In DNA, the CDR3 is TGTGCAGCAACCGAGCCTTCCTACAGCTGGGGATACACCGATAAACTCATCTTT. It codes for CAATEPSYSWGYTDKLIF.

This chain joins TRDV1 and TRDJ1; D uncertain. Trimming shortened V by 0 bases and J by 0 bases, and 32 bases separated the two germline ends. The CDR3 sequence is 23 residues long. CDR1 and CDR2 (germline): TSWWSYY, QGS. As DNA, the CDR3 is TGTGCTCTTGGGGAACTTCGGTCAAGCATCAACATACTAGGCCTCCTGTACACCGATAAACTCATCTTT. Protein product: CALGELRSSINILGLLYTDKLIF.

This clone is medium-sized. This rearrangement joins TRDV3 to TRDJ1, with 10 bases aligning to TRDD3. Germline CDR1 and CDR2: TVYSNPD and GDNSRS (reference sequence). With 3 bases clipped from V and 0 bases from J, the junction kept 10 bases outside the gene matches. The CDR3 has 16 amino acids. The CDR3 bases are TGTGCCTTCAACGCTACTGGGGGATGGTACACCGATAAACTCATCTTT. Translated: CAFNATGGWYTDKLIF.

Details on this clone: Relative to the germline gene, one junction end is altered; a read error may explain this. Within the sample, other DNA sequences also encode this same CDR3. This chain links TRDV1 with TRDJ1, with a tentative D call TRDD3 (6 bases). This CDR3 has 17 residues. Per the germline V gene, CDR1 is TSWWSYY and CDR2 is QGS. The CDR3, as DNA: TGCGCTCTTGGGGATTTCCCGTATTCCGGTTCGGTCGATAAACTCATCTTT. Protein: CALGDFPYSGSVDKLIF.

A few counts support this clone. Other DNA sequences in this specimen translate into the identical CDR3. The chain is built from TRDV2 and TRDJ3, with 8 bases identical to TRDD3. With 2 bases clipped from V and 2 bases from J, the junction kept 10 bases outside the gene matches. CDR3 length: 19 amino acids. Germline values: CDR1 GEAIGNYY, CDR2 EKD. The CDR3 bases are TGTGCCTGTGACAGTACTGGGGGGTACAGCACCTGGGACACCCGACAGATGTTTTTC. Protein product: CACDSTGGYSTWDTRQMFF.

This clone was detected a few times. This clone may be a read error of a much larger clone one base away. This sample includes further DNA sequences coding for the same CDR3. This chain uses TRAV29/DV5 with TRDJ1, with 9 bases fitting TRDD2. Germline CDR1 NSMFDY, CDR2 ISSIKDK. The CDR3 sequence is 18 residues long. The CDR3 bases are TGTGCAGCAACCGAGCCTTCCTACAGCTGGGGGTACACCGATAAACTCATCTTC. Amino acids: CAATEPSYSWGYTDKLIF.

This clone occurred a few times. The chain couples TRDV1 to TRDJ1; 7 bases agree with TRDD3. The junction had 17 bases not matched to a gene; V was cut back by 3 bases and J by 7 bases. The germline CDR1 and CDR2 sequences are TSWWSYY and QGS. There are 17 residues in the CDR3. CDR3 loop: CALGDSSRREDTGKLIF. CDR3 DNA: TGTGCTCTTGGGGATTCCTCCAGACGAGAGGATACGGGTAAACTCATCTTT.

As regards this clone: Other DNA sequences within the sample encode an identical CDR3. This rearrangement joins TRDV3 to TRDJ1; D may match TRDD2 or TRDD3 (7 bases each). Looked up from germline, CDR1 is TVYSNPD and CDR2 is GDNSRS (reference sequence). The CDR3 runs 20 residues. V lost 2 bases and J lost 4, with 35 bases in between. DNA of the CDR3: TGTGCCTTTCGTCCCCTTCCTGATCATCGCGTACTGGGGTGGGGCGATAAACTCATCTTT. Translating it yields CAFRPLPDHRVLGWGDKLIF.